Below, one T cell receptor (beta chain) is given with its context. The study recruited people aged about 18 to 89 years across roughly 25 US areas. Resolution of symptoms, clearance, or two negative PCRs was present in recovered Cohort 3 donors. TCRdb keeps only in-frame clones here, not all; method: immunoSEQ multiplex PCR. The sample consists of 200,000 to 250,000 clones, about 79% of them appearing once. V shed 7 bases and J 2 bases; nucleotides not matched to a gene: 8. CDR1 is ENHRY and CDR2 is SYGVKD in the germline V gene. The CDR3 runs to 14 residues. The sample originates from a study of blood T cell repertoires in COVID-19. Study-wide context: Samples taken during acute and convalescent COVID-19 were collected in the United States, Italy and Spain. Nucleic acid was either cDNA or gDNA, and it came from T cells, B-cell-depleted T cells, or PBMCs.

The V call is TRBV10-3, the J call TRBJ2-7; 7 nucleotides align to TRBD2. The receptor was derived from a woman aged 55-69 years who had recovered from COVID-19. Sequencing used PBMCs or T cells enriched from blood (not recorded which). The CDR3 nucleotides read TGTGCCATCAACCCGACTAGCCGTCCCTACGAGCAGTACTTC. It is translated as CAINPTSRPYEQYF.